Below, 25 T cell receptor beta chains from the same sample are listed, as sequenced in a study of kidney transplant recipient with SARS-CoV-2 infection. MiXCR was run by TCRdb on the reads, yielding one entry per CDR3 protein. This table holds roughly 230,000 distinct CDR3 sequences, around 30% found once. The sequencing used a blood sample, collected at baseline and on day 111 from a kidney transplant recipient. Every receptor here comes from a male patient between 25 and 40 years old who had COVID-19 and was a kidney transplant recipient. Some T cells may be transferred from the graft donor.

This clonotype was counted many times. The chain employs TRBV29-1 and TRBJ1-2; 7 bases agree with TRBD1. Trimming removed 4 bases from V and 2 bases from J; junction bases left unmatched: 7. The CDR3 consists of 14 residues. Germline V gene sequence: CDR1 SQVTM, CDR2 ANQGSEA. The CDR3 DNA sequence: TGCAGCGTTGCGAATGGGACAGAGAACTATGGCTACACCTTC. Amino acids: CSVANGTENYGYTF. The variable domain in full, completed from reference TRBV29-1 and TRBJ1-2, reads SAVISQKPSRDICQRGTSLTIQCQVDSQVTMMFWYRQQPGQSLTLIATANQGSEATYESGFVIDKFPISRPNLTFSTLTVSNMSPEDSSIYLCSVANGTENYGYTFGSGTRLTVV.

This clonotype was recorded at least ten times. Sequence at one end of the junction differs from germline and may be a read error. The genes are TRBV6-5 and TRBJ2-5; the match to TRBD2 covers 8 bases. The germline gives CDR1 MNHEY, CDR2 SVGAGI. There are 13 residues in the CDR3. CDR3 nucleotides: TGTGCCAGCAGCTACCGGGAGGGAGAGGCCCAGTACTTC. Residues: CASSYREGEAQYF.

This clonotype showed up many times. The chain uses TRBV30 and TRBJ1-2; no clear D gene. V gave up 4 bases and J gave up 4 bases, with 22 bases separating them. CDR1 GTSNPN and CDR2 SVGIG come from the germline V gene (reference sequence). The CDR3 loop spans 16 amino acids. The DNA for the CDR3 is TGTGCCTGGATCCTCGCGCGTTATAGAAAGACCTATGGCTACACCTTC. This codes for CAWILARYRKTYGYTF.

This clonotype appeared many times. The genes are TRBV6-6 and TRBJ2-7; 9 nucleotides align to TRBD1. With V trimmed by 4 bases and J by 4 bases, 5 bases remained unmatched. Per germline, CDR1 MNHNY and CDR2 SVGAGI (reference sequence). This CDR3 comprises 14 residues. The CDR3 is CASSLGQGVYEQYF. CDR3 in DNA: TGTGCCAGCAGTTTGGGACAGGGAGTATACGAGCAGTACTTC.

To note about this clonotype: With a much larger clone just one base away, this may be a read error. The V call is TRBV20-1, the J call TRBJ2-7; D remains ambiguous. This CDR3 spans 15 amino acids. Germline values: CDR1 DFQATT, CDR2 SNEGSKA (reference sequence). Trimming left V 5 bases short and J 1 base short, with 18 bases between. The CDR3 coding sequence is TGCAGTGCTGTCTACCCGGACCCAAGGTCCTACGAGCAGTACTTC. Its translation is CSAVYPDPRSYEQYF.

For this clonotype: A much larger clone lies one base from this, so it may be a read error. J is TRBJ2-7 and V is TRBV9; 8 nucleotides align to TRBD2. The CDR3 runs 13 residues. Germline CDR1 SGDLS, CDR2 YYNGEE. DNA of the CDR3: TGTGCCAACAGCGTAGGGACTAGCTACGAGCAGTACTTC. It codes for CANSVGTSYEQYF.

Points on this clonotype: A much bigger clone sits one base away, suggesting this may be a read error. V gene TRBV3-1 combines with J gene TRBJ2-7; 7 nucleotides align to TRBD1. Germline lookup yields CDR1 LGHDT and CDR2 YNNKEL (reference sequence). The CDR3 is 12 residues long. The CDR3 DNA follows: TGTGCCAGCGAAGGGACAGCCTATGGCTGCACCTTC. It encodes CASEGTAYGCTF.

V and J are TRBV7-9 and TRBJ2-1; D is undetermined. There are 14 residues in the CDR3. The germline V gene has CDR1 SEHNR and CDR2 FQNEAQ (reference sequence). The V end was cut by 2 bases, the J end by 5 bases, with 10 bases between. Written as DNA, the CDR3 is TGTGCCAGCAGCTTACTTTTCAGACACAATGAGCAGTTCTTC. Amino acids: CASSLLFRHNEQFF.

The sample holds one count of this clonotype. This may be a read error: a much more frequent sequence differs by one nucleotide. The rearrangement joins TRBV3-1 to TRBJ2-7; D not certain. The J call may not be correct, given that the DNA end is closer to TRBJ2-5. Germline loops: CDR1 LGHDT, CDR2 YNNKEL (reference sequence). The CDR3 has 17 residues. The CDR3 loop is CASSGSGPISFSGTQYF. The CDR3 bases are TGTGCCAGCAGCGGTTCTGGTCCCATTTCTTTCTCTGGGACCCAGTACTTC.

As to this clonotype: A single base separates this from a much larger clone, so it may be a read error. This chain joins TRBV7-2 and TRBJ1-2; unclear D gene. This CDR3 is 17 amino acids long. Germline V lookup: CDR1 SGHTA, CDR2 FQGNSA. In DNA form, the CDR3 reads TGTGCCAGCAGCTGTTTCTCCAGAGACGGAAAGACCTATAGCTACACCTTC. Translation: CASSCFSRDGKTYSYTF. Using reference TRBV7-2 and TRBJ1-2 for the parts outside the CDR3, the full variable domain is GAGVSQSPSNKVTEKGKDVELRCDPISGHTALYWYRQSLGQGLEFLIYFQGNSAPDKSGLPSDRFSAERTGGSVSTLTIQRTQQEDSAVYLCASSCFSRDGKTYSYTFGSGTRLTVV.

Notes on this clonotype: This clone may be a read error of a much larger clone one base away. The CDR3 nucleotides are TGTGCCAGCAGTAGGAAGCGCTCACACGGAAAGACCTGTGGCTACACCTTC. Its protein is CASSRKRSHGKTCGYTF. The chain couples TRBV6-4 to TRBJ1-2; D not certain. The V and J ends lost 5 bases and 7 bases respectively, with 26 bases between them. Germline-derived CDR1 and CDR2 are MRHNA and SNTAGT. CDR3 length: 17 amino acids.

Points on this clonotype: With a much larger clone just one base away, this may be a read error. The rearrangement links TRBV6-5 to TRBJ2-7; D assignment may be TRBD1 or TRBD2 (7 bases each). Per the germline V gene, CDR1 is MNHEY and CDR2 is SVGAGI. This CDR3 is 16 amino acids long. The CDR3 DNA is TGTGCTAATACCTGGAAGGGAGGGGGCGCGTCCCACGAGCAGTACTTC. Protein sequence: CANTWKGGGASHEQYF.

This clonotype was detected ten times or more. The V call is TRBV24-1, the J call TRBJ1-2; D is unresolved. The V gene lost 6 bases and the J gene lost 4 bases, with 23 bases spanning the gap. The CDR3 is 17 residues long. CDR1 and CDR2 (germline): KGHDR, SFDVKD. CDR3 in DNA: TGTGCCACCAGTAATCTCCTTAGTACCAGAAAGACCTATGGCTACACCTTC. Translating gives CATSNLLSTRKTYGYTF.

Details on this clonotype: With a much larger clone just one base away, this may be a read error. This chain connects TRBV6-4 to TRBJ1-1; D not resolved. Germline loops: CDR1 MRHNA, CDR2 SNTAGT. The CDR3 totals 14 residues. Trimming removed 3 bases from V and 0 bases from J, with 8 bases in between. For the CDR3, the DNA is TGTGCCAGCAGTGAGGTGTATATGAACACTGAAGCTTTCTTT. Translating gives CASSEVYMNTEAFF.

Of note for this clonotype: A much larger clone sits a single nucleotide away, making a read error possible. The conserved phenylalanine or tryptophan is not found at the CDR3 terminus, so this likely reflects a read error. This CDR3 reads CASSRGRVAGAFSYNEQFL. The CDR3 DNA follows: TGCGCCAGCAGCCGGGGCAGGGTAGCGGGAGCGTTTTCCTACAATGAGCAGTTCCTC. The J gene is TRBJ2-1, the V gene TRBV4-1, with 9 bases lining up with TRBD2. V dropped 4 bases and J dropped 1; count of bases not matched to a gene: 14. This CDR3 spans 19 amino acids. Looked up from germline, CDR1 is MGHRA and CDR2 is YSYEKL.

This clonotype was seen at least ten times. The J gene is TRBJ2-2, the V gene TRBV10-1; the D gene is possibly TRBD1 (6 bases). Trimming left V 6 bases short and J 8 bases short, with 13 bases between. This CDR3 contains 13 residues. In germline, CDR1 is WNHNN, CDR2 SYGVQD (reference sequence). CDR3 protein: CASSYTGKGELFF. For the CDR3, the DNA is TGCGCCAGCAGCTACACAGGGAAAGGGGAGCTGTTTTTT.

This clonotype was observed once. A read error may be the cause here, since a much bigger clone is one base away. The rearrangement links TRBV3-1 to TRBJ2-5, with D uncertain. CDR1 is LGHDT, CDR2 YNNKEL, per germline (reference sequence). Deletions cut 5 bases from V and 5 bases from J, with 24 bases between. The CDR3 runs 17 residues. CDR3 region: CASSDANPISVSETQYF. CDR3 nucleotides: TGTGCCAGCAGCGACGCGAATCCCATTTCTGTCTCTGAGACCCAGTACTTC.

To note about this clonotype: A much larger clone lies a single base off, so this may be a read error. This chain uses TRBV29-1 with TRBJ2-1; D tentatively fits TRBD1 or TRBD2 (5 bases each). Germline-derived CDR1 and CDR2 are SQVTM and ANQGSEA. The CDR3 runs to 13 residues. CDR3 sequence: CSAGTSGYNEQSF. The CDR3 DNA follows: TGCAGCGCCGGGACCTCCGGTTACAATGAGCAGTCCTTC.

In this sample, this clonotype turned up many times. The chain recombines TRBV30 with TRBJ1-2; D is undetermined. CDR1 is GTSNPN and CDR2 is SVGIG in the germline V gene (reference sequence). Trimming left V 5 bases short and J 4 bases short, with 23 bases between. The CDR3 has 16 residues. The CDR3 is CAWWIVRYRKTYGYTF. In nucleotides, the CDR3 is TGTGCCTGGTGGATAGTGCGTTATAGAAAGACCTATGGCTACACCTTC.

This clonotype was seen repeatedly, ten times or more. The V call is TRBV3-1, the J call TRBJ1-6; D remains unclear. The germline gives CDR1 LGHDT, CDR2 YNNKEL (reference sequence). The CDR3 consists of 15 residues. Trimming pared 3 bases from V and 4 bases from J, leaving 10 bases between. CDR3 region: CASSQTLEYNSPLHF. The DNA for the CDR3 is TGTGCCAGCAGCCAGACATTGGAGTATAATTCACCCCTCCACTTT.

To note about this clonotype: Since a much larger clone is just one base distant, this may be a read error. The chain is built from TRBV7-2 and TRBJ1-2, with D hard to call. The CDR3 contains 17 residues. Germline CDR1 is SGHTA and CDR2 is FQGNSA. The CDR3 loop reads CAGSHIGFTRKTYGYTF. The CDR3 nucleotides are TGTGCCGGCAGCCATATCGGGTTTACCCGAAAGACCTATGGCTACACCTTC.

This clonotype was found many times. The rearrangement uses TRBV3-1 and TRBJ2-5; D uncertain. Germline values: CDR1 LGHDT, CDR2 YNNKEL (reference sequence). The ends were cut back, 5 bases at V and 5 bases at J, with 24 bases in the middle. This CDR3 spans 17 amino acids. CDR3 in amino acids: CASSGYNPISFSETQYF. CDR3 nucleotide sequence: TGTGCCAGCAGCGGGTATAATCCCATTTCTTTCTCTGAGACCCAGTACTTC.

This clonotype has a count of ten or more. The chain couples TRBV5-6 to TRBJ2-7, with a weak D call TRBD1 (5 bases). V was pared by 4 bases and J by 3 bases, with 14 bases between. Germline CDR1 and CDR2: SGHDT and YYEEEE. CDR3 length: 14 amino acids. CDR3 nucleotide sequence: TGTGCCAGCAGCGCAGGCCACAGGAGCTACGAGCAGTACTTC. It specifies CASSAGHRSYEQYF.

About this clonotype itself: At one end, the junction sequence differs from germline, possibly due to a read error. The chain joins TRBV11-3 to TRBJ1-2; no clear D. The CDR3 length is 17 residues. Germline values: CDR1 SGHNT, CDR2 YENEEA. DNA of the CDR3: TGTACCAGCAGCCGCTGGTCCGATCTCGGAAAGACCTATGGCTACACCTTC. It specifies CTSSRWSDLGKTYGYTF.

This clonotype was counted at least ten times. The rearrangement joins TRBV19 to TRBJ1-1; the D is unclear. V lost 5 bases and J 0 bases, leaving 7 bases between the germline ends. Germline assignment: CDR1 LNHDA and CDR2 SQIVND (reference sequence). The CDR3 has 13 amino acids. The CDR3 protein is CASSPPLNTEAFF. The CDR3 region has the DNA TGTGCCAGTAGTCCCCCGCTGAACACTGAAGCTTTCTTT.